The rows below give T cell receptor beta chains drawn from one sample of a study of blood T cells in healthy people across ages. TCRdb redid the calling of the 5' RACE reads with MiXCR, one entry per CDR3 protein. Of some 1.5 million distinct CDR3 sequences in the sample, about 45% are singletons; the top ten hold around 4%. Material: blood. The receptor source for this set is a woman between 18 and 29 years old in good health. Both conserved end residues are part of each CDR3. D genes are given only for firm matches. For some rows the clone size is stated as once, few or many, or as a class when expanded; others skip it.

>11|TRBJ2-5|TRBV7-2|few|NA
TGTGCCAGCTTAAACCAAGAGACCCAGTACTTC
CASLNQETQYF
>13|TRBJ1-2|TRBV20-1|few|NA
TGCAGTGCTAGAGTGCAGGGTAGGGGAGGCTACACCTTC
CSARVQGRGGYTF
>17|TRBJ2-3|TRBV7-2|few|TRBD2
TGTGCCAGCAGCTTAGAGGGGGCTAGCGGGGGTGCTGATACGCAGTATTTT
CASSLEGASGGADTQYF
>11|TRBJ1-2|TRBV7-9|NA|NA
TGTGCCAGCAGCCACTCAGAAGGCTACACCTTC
CASSHSEGYTF
>16|TRBJ1-3|TRBV4-2|NA|NA
TGTGCCAGCAGCCAACTGAACCGCGGGTCTGGAAACACCATATATTTT
CASSQLNRGSGNTIYF
>14|TRBJ2-3|TRBV7-8|NA|NA
TGTGCCAGCAGTACCCTTATGGCCGGAGATACGCAGTATTTT
CASSTLMAGDTQYF
>13|TRBJ2-1|TRBV6-2/TRBV6-3|NA|TRBD1
TGTGCCATCCGAAAGACAGGGTCCAATGAGCAGTTCTTC
CAIRKTGSNEQFF
>15|TRBJ1-2|TRBV29-1|many|NA
TGCAGCGTTGAAGACTGGTCGAGGACAAACTATGGCTACACCTTC
CSVEDWSRTNYGYTF
>11|TRBJ1-2|TRBV19|few|NA
TGTGCCAGTCCGGAGCGCTATGGCTACACCTTC
CASPERYGYTF
>12|TRBJ1-2|TRBV29-1|few|NA
TGCAGCGTTAGGGAAAACGACTATGGCTACACCTTC
CSVRENDYGYTF
>15|TRBJ2-5|TRBV11-3|NA|NA
TGTGCCAGCAGCTTTGGGGGGGCCGGTTATAATGAGCAGTACTTC
CASSFGGAGYNEQYF
>14|TRBJ1-3|TRBV29-1|few|NA
TGTAGCGCCGGAACAGGGAGCTCTGGAAACGCCATATATTTT
CSAGTGSSGNAIYF
>16|TRBJ2-1|TRBV2|NA|TRBD2
TGTGCCAGCAGTGCGGTTCCGGGGGGGAGGTACGATGAGCAGTTCTTC
CASSAVPGGRYDEQFF
>14|TRBJ2-7|TRBV9|NA|NA
TGTGCCAGCAGCCCTGGACCCCAGTCTTTCGAGCAGTACTTC
CASSPGPQSFEQYF
>15|TRBJ2-5|TRBV4-3|NA|NA
TGCGCCAGCAGCCATTTGAGCGGTGTGGGAGAGACCCAGTACTTC
CASSHLSGVGETQYF
>15|TRBJ1-4|TRBV4-3|few|NA
TGCGCCAGCAGCCGCCAGAGTGCAACTAATGAAAAACTGTTTTTT
CASSRQSATNEKLFF
>13|TRBJ1-2|TRBV25-1|once|NA
TGTGCCTGCAGTGAATGGGCAGCGTATGGCTACACCTTC
CACSEWAAYGYTF
>15|TRBJ2-7|TRBV5-1|NA|NA
TGCGCCAGCAGCTTGGCTAGTTACTCCTACAATGAGCAGTACTTC
CASSLASYSYNEQYF
>14|TRBJ2-5|TRBV29-1|few|TRBD1
TGCAGCGTGACGGGACAGGGGTATCAAGAGACCCAGTACTTC
CSVTGQGYQETQYF
>15|TRBJ2-3|TRBV13|NA|NA
TGTGCCAGCAGCCCCTTGACTAGATCGGCAGATACGCAGTATTTT
CASSPLTRSADTQYF
>16|TRBJ2-7|TRBV4-1|NA|TRBD2
TGCGCCAGCAGCCAAGGCGCGGGAGAGCCCTCCTACGAGCAGTACTTC
CASSQGAGEPSYEQYF
>15|TRBJ1-5|TRBV6-5|NA|NA
TGTGCCAGCAGTTACTCCCAGGGAAGCAATCAGCCCCAGCATTTT
CASSYSQGSNQPQHF
>17|TRBJ2-7|TRBV4-3|NA|TRBD1
TGCGCCAGCAGCCAAGAGACGGCCGGGACAGGGAGGTACGAGCAGTACTTC
CASSQETAGTGRYEQYF
>14|TRBJ2-7|TRBV20-1|many|TRBD2
TGCAGTGCTACCCGGGGGACTAGCGGGTACGAGCAGTACTTC
CSATRGTSGYEQYF
>14|TRBJ2-1|TRBV15|NA|TRBD2
TGTGCCACGAGAGGAGCGGGAAAGCACGATGAGCAGTTCTTC
CATRGAGKHDEQFF
>15|TRBJ2-1|TRBV9|few|TRBD2
TGTGCCAGCAGCGTAGTGGGACTAGCCTCCGATGAGCAGTTCTTC
CASSVVGLASDEQFF
>12|TRBJ1-2|TRBV12-3/TRBV12-4|few|NA
TGTGCCAGCAGTTTTCAGCAGTTGCGCTACACCTTC
CASSFQQLRYTF
>18|TRBJ2-7|TRBV12-3/TRBV12-4|NA|NA
TGTGCCAGCAGTTGGGGAGGAGACTGGACCAGCTCCTACAATGAGCAGTACTTC
CASSWGGDWTSSYNEQYF
>15|TRBJ1-2|TRBV20-1|NA|NA
TGCAGTGCTAGAGATGGTCTGGTGCCCAACTATGGCTACACCTTC
CSARDGLVPNYGYTF